These T cell receptor beta chains were read from a single sample in a study of CD8 T cells in ankylosing spondylitis. TCRdb itself ran the 5' RACE reads through MiXCR, one entry per CDR3 protein. The data contain some 130,000 distinct CDR3 sequences, roughly 8.3% of them seen just once; the ten biggest clones take up approximately 7%. Sequenced: synovial fluid, either unsorted or a sorted T cell fraction (not recorded which). The receptors were gathered from a male donor with ankylosing spondylitis. Each CDR3 is given with its conserved first and last residue. D genes are given only for firm matches. Clone size is given for some rows only: seen once, a few or many times, or a class if the clone is expanded.

j_call v_call d_call clone_size cdr3_aa cdr3_nt
TRBJ2-3 TRBV6-8 TRBD2 . CASRVLAGPSPSTDTQYF TGTGCCAGCAGAGTACTAGCGGGGCCTTCCCCTAGCACAGATACGCAGTATTTT
TRBJ2-2 TRBV6-1 TRBD2 many CASVPLRGTGELFF TGTGCCAGCGTCCCATTGCGGGGGACCGGGGAGCTGTTTTTT
TRBJ1-2 TRBV20-1 . many CSAPTETGGYTF TGCAGTGCCCCGACAGAGACGGGGGGCTACACCTTC
TRBJ2-2 TRBV19 . many CASKGRVLTGELFF TGTGCCAGTAAGGGACGGGTCCTCACCGGGGAGCTGTTTTTT
TRBJ2-3 TRBV2 . few CASSEKGGTDTQYF TGTGCCAGCAGTGAAAAAGGGGGAACAGATACGCAGTATTTT
TRBJ2-7 TRBV28 . few CASSFGEYEQYF TGTGCCAGCAGTTTTGGGGAGTACGAGCAGTACTTC
TRBJ2-3 TRBV18 . . CASSQWFSASGSDTQYF TGTGCCAGCTCACAATGGTTCTCAGCCTCGGGGTCAGATACGCAGTATTTT
TRBJ2-7 TRBV28 . . CASSLISETDYEQYF TGTGCCAGCAGTTTGATTAGCGAAACAGACTACGAGCAGTACTTC
TRBJ1-4 TRBV7-2 TRBD1 many CASSLHSGTGSEKLFF TGTGCCAGCAGCTTACACTCGGGGACAGGGTCTGAAAAACTGTTTTTT
TRBJ2-2 TRBV27 TRBD1 many CASSLGQGYTGELFF TGTGCCAGCAGTTTGGGACAGGGGTACACCGGGGAGCTGTTTTTT
TRBJ1-1 TRBV7-2 TRBD1 many CASSFSGTGAWVTEAFF TGTGCCAGCAGCTTCTCCGGGACAGGGGCGTGGGTCACTGAAGCTTTCTTT
TRBJ1-1 TRBV4-2 . many CASSQGIGFNSGTEAFF TGTGCCAGCAGCCAAGGGATTGGGTTTAATAGCGGCACTGAAGCTTTCTTT
TRBJ2-5 TRBV7-2 . few CASSLNGEGLAQYF TGTGCCAGCAGCTTAAATGGCGAGGGTTTGGCCCAGTACTTC
TRBJ1-5 TRBV5-1 TRBD1 medium-sized CASSPGTGANQPQHF TGCGCCAGCAGCCCCGGGACAGGGGCAAATCAGCCCCAGCATTTT
TRBJ2-2 TRBV24-1 . . CATSDSQGGHGELFF TGTGCCACCAGTGATTCCCAGGGGGGACACGGGGAGCTGTTTTTT
TRBJ1-2 TRBV6-1 . many CASRGTVYGYTF TGTGCCAGCAGGGGGACCGTTTATGGCTACACCTTC
TRBJ2-5 TRBV15 . many CATSSGETQYF TGTGCCACCAGCTCGGGAGAGACCCAGTACTTC
TRBJ2-3 TRBV2 . . CASSDGVGDTQYF TGTGCCAGCAGTGACGGGGTGGGGGATACGCAGTATTTT
TRBJ1-1 TRBV27 . . CASSDLGQNTEAFF TGTGCCAGCAGTGACCTCGGACAGAACACTGAAGCTTTCTTT
TRBJ1-5 TRBV20-1 TRBD1 . CSAVQGDSNQPQHF TGCAGTGCTGTACAGGGGGATAGCAATCAGCCCCAGCATTTT
TRBJ1-1 TRBV7-2 . many CASSFWGRITEAFF TGTGCCAGCAGCTTCTGGGGGCGTATAACTGAAGCTTTCTTT
TRBJ2-3 TRBV29-1 . few CSVMKGDTDTQYF TGCAGCGTTATGAAAGGCGACACAGATACGCAGTATTTT
TRBJ2-5 TRBV20-1 TRBD2 many CSATTSRETQYF TGCAGTGCTACGACTAGCAGGGAGACCCAGTACTTC
TRBJ1-3 TRBV18 . many CASSQGQAGSGNTIYF TGTGCCAGCTCACAGGGGCAGGCCGGCTCTGGAAACACCATATATTTT
TRBJ2-3 TRBV11-2 . many CASSPPGRETQYF TGTGCCAGCAGCCCCCCCGGCAGGGAAACGCAGTATTTT
TRBJ2-1 TRBV18 . few CASSPARNEQFF TGTGCCAGCTCCCCGGCCCGTAATGAGCAGTTCTTC
TRBJ2-3 TRBV6-1 . . CASRPPGPELTDTQYF TGTGCCAGCAGACCTCCGGGCCCGGAGCTTACAGATACGCAGTATTTT
TRBJ1-1 TRBV21-1 . . CASRTHRGWNTEAFF TGTGCCAGCCGAACCCATCGAGGGTGGAACACTGAAGCTTTCTTT
TRBJ2-4 TRBV4-1 . . CASSQDQRGSAKNIQYF TGCGCCAGCAGCCAAGATCAACGAGGGTCAGCCAAAAACATTCAGTACTTC
TRBJ1-2 TRBV7-2 . . CASSLEAGRGLYGYTF TGTGCCAGCAGCTTAGAGGCGGGACGGGGGCTCTATGGCTACACCTTC
TRBJ1-2 TRBV27 TRBD1 many CASSSAGQGVAGYTF TGTGCCAGCAGTTCAGCGGGGCAGGGGGTCGCTGGCTACACCTTC
TRBJ2-1 TRBV20-1 . . CSARDGTIDYNEQFF TGCAGTGCTAGAGATGGGACGATTGATTACAATGAGCAGTTCTTC
TRBJ2-1 TRBV5-1 . many CASSLAAGTEQFF TGCGCCAGCAGCTTGGCCGCCGGGACCGAGCAGTTCTTC
TRBJ1-2 TRBV4-1 . many CASSRRGDPDGQSYGYTF TGCGCCAGCAGCCGTAGGGGGGACCCCGACGGGCAGTCCTATGGCTACACCTTC
TRBJ1-1 TRBV10-3 . few CAISPSQFTVNTEAFF TGTGCCATCAGTCCAAGTCAGTTCACTGTAAATACTGAAGCTTTCTTT
TRBJ1-2 TRBV20-1 . many CSVASGPNYGYTF TGCAGTGTCGCCTCGGGCCCTAACTATGGCTACACCTTC
TRBJ2-1 TRBV7-9 . many CASTLGGSYNEQFF TGTGCCAGCACCCTCGGGGGCTCCTACAATGAGCAGTTCTTC
TRBJ2-1 TRBV20-1 . many CSASGDPHSNEQFF TGCAGTGCTAGTGGGGACCCCCACTCCAATGAGCAGTTCTTC
TRBJ1-5 TRBV11-3 TRBD1 many CASSTVSSRDRFHQPQHF TGTGCCAGCAGCACCGTCTCGTCCCGGGACAGGTTTCATCAGCCCCAGCATTTT
TRBJ2-7 TRBV20-1 . many CSAKRQGTYEQYF TGCAGTGCCAAACGGCAGGGAACCTACGAGCAGTACTTC
TRBJ2-1 TRBV9 . many CASSVGVRLNEQFF TGTGCCAGCAGCGTAGGAGTTAGGCTCAATGAGCAGTTCTTC
TRBJ2-7 TRBV20-1 . few CSTAGRALSYEQYF TGCAGTACAGCTGGGCGGGCACTCTCCTACGAGCAGTACTTC
TRBJ1-2 TRBV7-2 . few CASSSSRRGGYGYTF TGTGCCAGCAGCTCTAGCAGGCGGGGCGGTTATGGCTACACCTTC
TRBJ2-2 TRBV9 . many CASSVGRAFGTGELFF TGTGCCAGCAGCGTAGGCAGGGCGTTTGGCACCGGGGAGCTGTTTTTT
TRBJ2-7 TRBV7-2 . . CASSLEANSYEQYF TGTGCCAGCAGCTTAGAGGCCAACTCCTACGAGCAGTACTTC
TRBJ2-1 TRBV20-1 . . CSARLVGLNEQFF TGCAGTGCCCGACTAGTGGGACTCAATGAGCAGTTCTTC
TRBJ2-3 TRBV5-4 TRBD1 many CASSWTGKSTDTQYF TGTGCCAGCAGTTGGACAGGGAAAAGCACAGATACGCAGTATTTT
TRBJ1-5 TRBV29-1 TRBD1 many CSATDGQGTAPQHF TGCAGCGCCACGGACGGACAGGGGACCGCGCCCCAGCATTTT
TRBJ1-1 TRBV7-9 . few CASSSGPTNTEAFF TGTGCCAGCAGCTCGGGTCCTACGAACACTGAAGCTTTCTTT
TRBJ2-7 TRBV7-9 . many CASSAHRSSYEQYF TGTGCCAGCAGCGCTCACAGGAGCTCCTACGAGCAGTACTTC
TRBJ2-4 TRBV19 . . CASSISGSRTTKNIQYF TGTGCCAGTAGTATCTCGGGGTCGAGGACTACCAAAAACATTCAGTACTTC
TRBJ2-7 TRBV4-1 . few CASSQEIGQYSYEQYF TGCGCCAGCAGCCAAGAGATTGGCCAGTACTCCTACGAGCAGTACTTC
TRBJ2-7 TRBV21-1 . few CASSKADRGINEQYF TGTGCCAGCAGCAAAGCGGACAGGGGGATAAACGAGCAGTACTTC
TRBJ1-4 TRBV20-1 . . CSASKGVGEKLFF TGCAGTGCTAGTAAGGGAGTAGGGGAAAAACTGTTTTTT
TRBJ1-1 TRBV11-2 . . CASSLVRVRRTEAFF TGTGCCAGCAGCTTAGTAAGGGTTAGGAGGACTGAAGCTTTCTTT
TRBJ2-7 TRBV4-2 . . CASSQGGDSYEQYF TGTGCCAGCAGCCAAGGGGGAGATTCCTACGAGCAGTACTTC
TRBJ2-5 TRBV12-3/TRBV12-4 . . CASSPWAKETQYF TGTGCCAGCAGCCCCTGGGCCAAAGAGACCCAGTACTTC
TRBJ2-2 TRBV5-1 TRBD1 . CASSSRTGDTGELFF TGCGCCAGCAGCTCTCGGACAGGGGACACCGGGGAGCTGTTTTTT
TRBJ1-2 TRBV2 . . CASSEVGDSYGYTF TGTGCCAGCAGTGAGGTGGGAGACAGCTATGGCTACACCTTC
TRBJ1-6 TRBV6-1 . many CASSEAEGTYNSPLHF TGTGCCAGCAGTGAGGCAGAGGGCACCTATAATTCACCCCTCCACTTT